This note documents a single T cell receptor (beta chain) sequence. This CDR3 is built from 14 residues. The V end was cut by 3 bases, the J end by 11 bases, with 19 bases between. CDR1 and CDR2 from the germline V gene are MGHDK and SYGVNS. TCRdb processed the PCR reads anew with MiXCR; each CDR3 protein has one entry. Counted here are around 91,000 distinct CDR3 sequences, 45% to 55% occurring once; the ten biggest clones make up 13% to 15%. This entry belongs to a study of CDR3 diversity in severe acne. Sequenced input: blood. The chain has TRBV25-1 and TRBJ1-1; D is perhaps TRBD1 (6 bases). The sequence derives from a male donor in good health, without acne. CDR3 nucleotide sequence: TGTGCCAGCAGTGAGCTTGCGGGGGCCACGGGGGCTTTCTTT. Protein: CASSELAGATGAFF.